This note documents a single TCR beta chain sequence. Its antigen is unknown. The sample is drawn from a study of T cell clonotyping in hematopoietic cell transplantation. Whole-study results and caveats: Without cell sorting, CD4 versus CD8 contributions remain unresolved.

The protocol was immunoSEQ multiplex PCR, while the TCRdb copy is restricted to in-frame clones and leaves out a portion. The data contain 15,000 or so clones, around 98% of them singletons. With 0 bases clipped from V and 5 bases from J, the junction kept 13 bases outside the gene matches. The length of the CDR3 is 19 residues. Germline lookup yields CDR1 SGHRS and CDR2 YFSETQ. The sequences come from peripheral blood mononuclear cells, collected 30 days after allogeneic stem cell transplant. The receptor comes from a female patient in her fifties who had an allogeneic stem cell transplant from an unrelated donor, so T cells may come from the graft donor. Some clones in this sample may be carry-over from other donors' samples. The chain links TRBV5-1 to TRBJ2-3; 12 bases map to TRBD2. CDR3 protein: CASSLETSGGLVARDTQYF. The CDR3 bases are TGCGCCAGCAGCTTGGAGACTAGCGGGGGACTGGTTGCTAGAGATACGCAGTATTTT.